What follows is one TCR beta chain and its context. The sample originates from a study of shared clonotypes between healthy human individuals. Looking at the study overall: Sampling drew on donors who were a couple of women and a few men aged 18 to 49.

As processed by the authors: Without quality scores, immunoSEQ junctional reads could not be filtered like full-length reads. TCRdb keeps only in-frame clones here, not all; method: immunoSEQ multiplex PCR. That table supplies the V and J calls and clone size; D and trimming were determined from the DNA. The table lists over a million clones, 98% of them singletons, with about 0.4% in the top ten. Sequenced input: naive CD4+ T cells sorted from blood. Stated subset: CD45RA+ positively selected. The sequence was collected from a man aged 30-40 years in good health.

The CDR3 sequence: CASSFKRAGTDTQYF. The CDR3 DNA sequence: TGTGCCAGCAGCTTTAAGCGTGCTGGCACAGATACGCAGTATTTT. The rearrangement uses TRBV11-2 and TRBJ2-3; D not resolved. Deletions cut 3 bases from V and 1 base from J, with 11 bases between. The CDR3 length is 15 residues. Germline-derived CDR1 and CDR2 are SGHAT and FQNNGV.